In its sample, the clone carrying this T cell receptor (beta chain) was seen many times. Its cognate antigen is unknown. These data are taken from a study of early T cells in non-severe SARS-CoV-2 infection. Study-level points and caveats: CD4 and private specificities were missed by VDJdb matching, which favored anti-spike CD8 responses.

Each CDR3 protein gets one entry after TCRdb re-called the 5' RACE reads with MiXCR. The table includes approximately 27,000 distinct CDR3 sequences, about 4.2% detected once. V gave up 10 bases and J gave up 4 bases; unmatched junction bases: 12. CDR1 and CDR2 from the germline V gene are LNHDA and SQIVND (reference sequence). The CDR3 spans 14 residues. The rearrangement uses TRBV19 and TRBJ2-5; 7 positions agree with TRBD2. This TCR was sampled from an adult who was a healthcare worker with PCR-confirmed SARS-CoV-2 infection or an uninfected control (not recorded which). The sample was whole blood. Here the CDR3 reads CATRRDYQRETQYF. Here the CDR3 DNA reads TGTGCCACCCGCCGGGACTACCAACGAGAGACCCAGTACTTC.